The 10 T cell receptor beta chains below come from one sample, sequenced in a study of cytomegalovirus exposure and HLA in healthy donors. Vbeta (60) and Jbeta (13) primers were used in the PCR. Profiled with immunoSEQ multiplex PCR; TCRdb holds only in-frame clones, not every one. The sample consists of more than 150,000 clones, roughly 80% of them appearing once. The sequenced sample was PBMCs. The receptors derive from a man aged 45 to 65 in good health and CMV-seropositive.

This chain links TRBV5-4 with TRBJ2-3; 8 bases match TRBD2. From germline, CDR1 is SGHNT and CDR2 YYREEE (reference sequence). The CDR3 is 17 residues long. V lost 4 bases and J lost 1; bases outside the gene matches: 11. The CDR3 bases are TGTGCCAGCAGCCCACCCCCGAGCGGGAGAGGCACAGATACGCAGTATTTT. This codes for CASSPPPSGRGTDTQYF.

The CDR3 spells CASSGETGGHEQYF. Here the CDR3 DNA reads TGTGCCAGCAGTGGGGAGACAGGGGGCCACGAGCAGTACTTC. The genes are TRBV2 and TRBJ2-7, with 10 bases aligning to TRBD1. The ends lost 4 bases at V and 5 bases at J; junction bases unmatched: 5. CDR3 size: 14 residues. Germline V gene sequence: CDR1 SNHLY, CDR2 FYNNEI.

This clone was detected only a few times. The chain combines TRBV5-1 with TRBJ1-1; D is possibly TRBD1 (6 bases). The ends were cut back, 2 bases at V and 8 bases at J, with 16 bases in the middle. CDR3 size: 14 residues. Germline values: CDR1 SGHRS, CDR2 YFSETQ. The CDR3 reads CASSFQGSPWEAFF. In DNA, the CDR3 is TGCGCCAGCAGCTTTCAGGGGTCTCCTTGGGAAGCTTTCTTT.

In its sample, this clone was seen a few times. This chain connects TRBV10-3 to TRBJ2-7; TRBD2 might be the D (6 bases). V lost 6 bases, J lost 1 base, and 10 bases lay in between. Germline V gene lookup returns CDR1 ENHRY and CDR2 SYGVKD. The CDR3 has 13 residues. The CDR3 loop reads CAIRAGRSYEQYF. DNA of the CDR3: TGTGCCATCAGGGCGGGACGGTCCTACGAGCAGTACTTC.

CDR3 coding DNA: TGTGCCTGGAGTGTACTCTACACCGGGGAGCTGTTTTTT. Amino acids: CAWSVLYTGELFF. The chain uses TRBV30 and TRBJ2-2; D unclear. In germline, CDR1 is GTSNPN, CDR2 SVGIG (reference sequence). V shed 0 bases and J shed 3 bases, with 5 bases lying between them. This CDR3 has 13 residues.

The chain recombines TRBV18 with TRBJ1-1, with a weak D call TRBD1 (5 bases). V was shortened by 4 bases and J by 11 bases, with 17 bases between the two germline ends. Germline V gene sequence: CDR1 KGHSH, CDR2 LQKENI. The CDR3 length is 13 residues. As DNA, the CDR3 is TGTGCCAGCTCACTTCCTCAGGGCGTTACGGCTTTCTTT. Protein product: CASSLPQGVTAFF.

The chain is built from TRBV4-1 and TRBJ2-2; 7 bases line up with TRBD1. The CDR3 totals 17 residues. From germline, CDR1 is MGHRA and CDR2 YSYEKL. With 1 base clipped from V and 0 bases from J, the junction kept 5 bases outside the gene matches. The CDR3, as DNA: TGCGCCAGCAGCCAAGCCCTGGGGACAGCGAACACCGGGGAGCTGTTTTTT. This encodes CASSQALGTANTGELFF.

This clone was found a few times. The chain employs TRBV4-1 and TRBJ1-3; TRBD1 matches at 9 bases. The CDR3 extends over 16 amino acids. The germline V gene has CDR1 MGHRA and CDR2 YSYEKL. The junction had 5 bases not matched to a gene; V was cut back by 4 bases and J by 1 base. CDR3 nucleotides: TGCGCCAGCAGCCCTGGAGACAGGGGGTCTGGAAACACCATATATTTT. Its translation: CASSPGDRGSGNTIYF.

V and J are TRBV28 and TRBJ2-7; 11 bases are a match to TRBD1. Per the germline V gene, CDR1 is MDHEN and CDR2 is SYDVKM. J was trimmed by 4 bases and V by 4 bases; bases with no gene match: 9. The length of the CDR3 is 16 residues. The CDR3 bases are TGTGCCAGCAGTTGGGGGACAGGGGGAGTTCATTACGAGCAGTACTTC. It encodes CASSWGTGGVHYEQYF.

The chain employs TRBV28 and TRBJ2-3, with D tentatively TRBD2 (5 bases). Deletions cut 0 bases from V and 8 bases from J, with 18 bases between. CDR3 size: 16 residues. Germline lookup yields CDR1 MDHEN and CDR2 SYDVKM. The CDR3: CASSLWGALREFTQYF. In nucleotides, the CDR3 is TGTGCCAGCAGTTTATGGGGAGCCTTGAGGGAATTTACGCAGTATTTT.